Following are 25 T cell receptor beta chains from one sample sequenced in a study of shared clonotypes between healthy human individuals. Generated by immunoSEQ multiplex PCR, the TCRdb table keeps only in-frame clones and is missing some. The table includes some 470,000 clones, 76% detected once. Sequenced: PBMCs. The receptors shown here come from a woman in her forties in good health. Some clones in this sample may be carry-over from other donors' samples.

The chain combines TRBV13 with TRBJ2-5, with D possibly being TRBD1 (6 bases). V shed 3 bases and J shed 5 bases, with 13 bases lying between them. CDR1 is PRHDT and CDR2 is FYEKMQ in the germline V gene (reference sequence). The CDR3 loop spans 14 amino acids. The CDR3 DNA sequence: TGTGCCAGCAGCTTCCCCCACAGGGTCGAGACCCAGTACTTC. It translates to CASSFPHRVETQYF.

The rearrangement links TRBV11-3 to TRBJ2-3; 11 positions agree with TRBD1. Germline trimming cut 5 bases from V and 6 bases from J; bases unmatched to any gene: 7. CDR3 size: 15 residues. Per the germline V gene, CDR1 is SGHNT and CDR2 is YENEEA. The CDR3 here is CASSARTGGQDTQYF. CDR3 bases: TGTGCCAGCAGCGCCCGGACAGGGGGCCAGGATACGCAGTATTTT.

This clone has more than one count but fewer than ten. The chain combines TRBV2 with TRBJ1-5; D possibly corresponds to TRBD1 (6 bases). The CDR3 has 14 amino acids. CDR1 and CDR2 (germline): SNHLY, FYNNEI. V dropped 8 bases and J dropped 3 bases, with 14 bases sitting between them. CDR3 nucleotides: TGTGCCAGCGCTACAGGGCGCAACAATCAGCCCCAGCATTTT. Its protein product is CASATGRNNQPQHF.

As regards this clone: This specimen includes other DNA sequences encoding the same CDR3. The chain employs TRBV7-3 and TRBJ2-3, with D possibly TRBD2 on 5 matching bases. Trimming stripped 5 bases from V and 3 bases from J, with 9 bases between. The CDR3 is 13 residues long. Germline-derived CDR1 and CDR2 are SGHTA and FQGTGA. Here the CDR3 reads CASSPPGTDTQYF. For the CDR3, the DNA is TGTGCCAGCAGCCCTCCGGGAACAGATACGCAGTATTTT.

The chain joins TRBV28 to TRBJ1-2; 7 bases are a match to TRBD1. The germline CDR1 and CDR2 sequences are MDHEN and SYDVKM. The CDR3 length is 13 residues. Trimming at V came to 10 bases and at J to 7 bases, leaving 12 bases not matched to a gene. The CDR3 nucleotides read TGTGCCACTCTCCCGGGAGACAGGGCTGGCTACACCTTC. Translation: CATLPGDRAGYTF.

The J gene is TRBJ1-1, the V gene TRBV7-2; D is undetermined. V was cut by 5 bases and J by 0 bases, with 10 bases left in between. CDR1 SGHTA and CDR2 FQGNSA come from the germline V gene. The CDR3 is 14 residues long. The CDR3 protein is CASSRLGVNTEAFF. The CDR3 nucleotides are TGTGCCAGCAGCCGACTTGGGGTGAACACTGAAGCTTTCTTT.

This sequence joins TRBV30 and TRBJ2-7; maybe TRBD1 (5 bases). Looked up from germline, CDR1 is GTSNPN and CDR2 is SVGIG (reference sequence). V lost 2 bases, J lost 6 bases, and 14 bases lay in between. The CDR3 has 13 amino acids. The chain's CDR3 is CAWSLTGVGEQYF. The CDR3 coding sequence is TGTGCCTGGAGTCTTACAGGTGTGGGCGAGCAGTACTTC.

This clone occurred a few times. The chain links TRBV5-1 to TRBJ2-1; 16 bases map to TRBD2. Germline values: CDR1 SGHRS, CDR2 YFSETQ. CDR3 size: 20 residues. V shed 4 bases and J 1 base; nucleotides not matched to a gene: 11. The DNA for the CDR3 is TGCGCCAGCAGCATTGCGGGACTAGCGGGAGGGGCCGGGTCCTACAATGAGCAGTTCTTC. It specifies CASSIAGLAGGAGSYNEQFF.

This clone has only a few counts. J is TRBJ2-2 and V is TRBV18; 8 bases are shared with TRBD2. Germline-derived CDR1 and CDR2 are KGHSH and LQKENI. After removal of 3 bases from V and 7 bases from J, the junction contained 10 bases not matched to a gene. The CDR3 extends over 16 amino acids. CDR3 in DNA: TGTGCCAGCTCACCTCCGGGACTAGTGGATAGCGGGGAGCTGTTTTTT. This sequence encodes CASSPPGLVDSGELFF.

The chain recombines TRBV9 with TRBJ2-7; TRBD2 agrees at 9 bases. In germline, CDR1 is SGDLS, CDR2 YYNGEE. V gave up 3 bases and J gave up 3 bases; unmatched junction bases: 4. CDR3 length equals 14 residues. This chain's CDR3 is CASSASGKFYEQYF. CDR3 sequence (DNA): TGTGCCAGCAGCGCTAGCGGGAAGTTCTACGAGCAGTACTTC.

This chain joins TRBV28 and TRBJ1-5, with D hard to call. The CDR3 is 12 residues long. The V gene lost 6 bases and the J gene lost 11 bases, with 14 bases spanning the gap. Germline lookup yields CDR1 MDHEN and CDR2 SYDVKM. The CDR3 DNA reads TGTGCCAGCAGAGCGCCTGGGAGGTCCCAGCATTTT. It encodes CASRAPGRSQHF.

This chain joins TRBV27 and TRBJ2-3, with D tentatively TRBD1 (5 bases). The germline gives CDR1 MNHEY, CDR2 SMNVEV (reference sequence). V was shortened by 5 bases and J by 0 bases, with 15 bases between the two germline ends. CDR3 length: 16 residues. The CDR3 loop is CASSQTTDSSTDTQYF. The CDR3 DNA is TGTGCCAGCAGTCAGACGACAGACTCTAGCACAGATACGCAGTATTTT.

The chain employs TRBV28 and TRBJ2-2; a weak D match, TRBD2 (7 bases). V was shortened by 7 bases and J by 0 bases, with 15 bases between the two germline ends. The CDR3 has 16 residues. Germline loops: CDR1 MDHEN, CDR2 SYDVKM. CDR3 in amino acids: CASTPGGHPNTGELFF. In DNA form, the CDR3 reads TGTGCCAGCACCCCGGGGGGACACCCGAACACCGGGGAGCTGTTTTTT.

This chain connects TRBV6-6 to TRBJ2-7; D remains unclear. V was trimmed by 2 bases and J by 2 bases, leaving 10 bases between them. Germline CDR1 MNHNY, CDR2 SVGAGI (reference sequence). The CDR3 runs to 14 residues. The CDR3 DNA reads TGTGCCAGCAGTTACAGACCGGGCCCCTACGAGCAGTACTTC. This gives the protein CASSYRPGPYEQYF.

The V gene is TRBV6-1, the J gene TRBJ1-1; weak D call: TRBD1 (5 bases). The V and J ends lost 3 bases and 1 base respectively, with 12 bases between them. Per the germline V gene, CDR1 is MNHNS and CDR2 is SASEGT. The CDR3 runs 15 residues. The CDR3 coding sequence is TGTGCCAGCAGTGACTGGGGCCGCCGGAACACTGAAGCTTTCTTT. It encodes CASSDWGRRNTEAFF.

In this sample, this clone turned up once. The chain recombines TRBV2 with TRBJ2-3; no firm D call. Looked up from germline, CDR1 is SNHLY and CDR2 is FYNNEI. V lost 9 bases and J 6 bases, leaving 13 bases between the germline ends. This CDR3 is 12 amino acids long. CDR3 nucleotide sequence: TGTGCCAGTCCAGCGTTGGGGGATACGCAGTATTTT. This sequence encodes CASPALGDTQYF.

V gene TRBV5-1 combines with J gene TRBJ2-7, with TRBD2 matching over 9 bases. Germline V gene sequence: CDR1 SGHRS, CDR2 YFSETQ. The CDR3 extends over 14 amino acids. Losses at the gene ends were 4 bases for V and 7 bases for J; bases not matched to a gene: 9. CDR3 sequence reads: CASSKVAGEREQYF. The CDR3 DNA is TGCGCCAGCAGCAAAGTAGCGGGAGAGCGGGAGCAGTACTTC. Looking up the rest from reference TRBV5-1 and TRBJ2-7 gives the full variable domain: KAGVTQTPRYLIKTRGQQVTLSCSPISGHRSVSWYQQTPGQGLQFLFEYFSETQRNKGNFPGRFSGRQFSNSRSEMNVSTLELGDSALYLCASSKVAGEREQYFGPGTRLTVT.

This clone showed up just a few times. The rearrangement links TRBV20-1 to TRBJ1-1, with no clear D. Germline V lookup: CDR1 DFQATT, CDR2 SNEGSKA (reference sequence). V lost 5 bases, J lost 6 bases, and 7 bases lay in between. The CDR3 covers 10 residues. DNA for the CDR3: TGCAGTGCTCGCTTGGCTGAAGCTTTCTTT. Amino acids: CSARLAEAFF.

This clone has a single count. The chain has TRBV6-1 and TRBJ2-3; D is uncertain. Trimming removed 10 bases from V and 2 bases from J, with 19 bases in between. The CDR3 is made up of 15 amino acids. Germline CDR1 and CDR2: MNHNS and SASEGT. The CDR3 loop reads CATSRRLDYTDTQYF. The CDR3 region has the DNA TGTGCCACCTCACGGCGGCTCGATTACACAGATACGCAGTATTTT.

The chain uses TRBV30 and TRBJ2-5, with D unresolved. Germline V gene data show CDR1 as GTSNPN and CDR2 as SVGIG (reference sequence). Between the trimmed V and J ends, which lost 2 bases and 2 bases, there was a span of 6 bases. The CDR3 runs 12 residues. CDR3 region: CAWSPSQETQYF. The CDR3 bases are TGTGCCTGGAGTCCTTCTCAAGAGACCCAGTACTTC.

The CDR3 is CASSPGAGGYGYTF. The CDR3 DNA reads as TGTGCCAGCAGCCCCGGGGCCGGAGGATATGGCTACACCTTC. The gene calls are TRBV25-1 and TRBJ1-2, with a possible D match to TRBD1 (5 bases). This CDR3 contains 14 residues. Trimming removed 6 bases from V and 5 bases from J, with 16 bases in between. From germline, CDR1 is MGHDK and CDR2 SYGVNS.

V usage is TRBV15 and J usage is TRBJ1-2; no firm D call. Germline V gives CDR1 LNHNV, CDR2 YYDKDF (reference sequence). Trimming removed 0 bases at V and 7 bases at J, with 9 bases between. The CDR3 spans 13 residues. As DNA, the CDR3 is TGTGCCACCAGCAGAGATCGGGTTGGTGGCTACACCTTC. Translating it yields CATSRDRVGGYTF.

Remarks on this clone: Additional DNA sequences in this sample encode the identical CDR3. J is TRBJ2-7 and V is TRBV5-1; D call uncertain. The CDR3 is 12 residues long. Trimming cost V 0 bases and J 3 bases, with 4 bases left between them. CDR1 and CDR2 from the germline V gene are SGHRS and YFSETQ. The CDR3 DNA is TGCGCCAGCAGCTTGGACCTCTACGAGCAGTACTTC. It codes for CASSLDLYEQYF.

This clone was detected once. The chain is built from TRBV7-2 and TRBJ2-2; weak D call: TRBD2 (6 bases). V was clipped by 6 bases and J by 0 bases, with 14 bases between them. Germline-derived CDR1 and CDR2 are SGHTA and FQGNSA. This CDR3 comprises 16 residues. CDR3 nucleotides: TGTGCCAGCAGTCCCAATGGGGGGACGAACACCGGGGAGCTGTTTTTT. Translating gives CASSPNGGTNTGELFF.

The CDR3 DNA follows: TGTGCCAGCAGCTTAGTCCCACAACCTACCTACGAGCAGTACTTC. Translation: CASSLVPQPTYEQYF. This rearrangement joins TRBV13 to TRBJ2-7, with D unresolved. The CDR3 loop spans 15 amino acids. Per germline, CDR1 PRHDT and CDR2 FYEKMQ (reference sequence). The V and J ends lost 1 base and 2 bases respectively, with 12 bases between them.